Detailed here is one TCR beta chain. Its antigen has not been determined. No much larger clone is present one base from it, and per-base qualities are unavailable. The sample is drawn from a study of T cells after posttransplantation cyclophosphamide (dated by TCRdb to about 2016). General notes on the study: T cell repertoire reconstitution was tracked by TRB sequencing after myeloablative bone marrow transplantation in which posttransplantation cyclophosphamide was used as GVHD prophylaxis. Samples from 30 to 35 PTCy-treated patients, along with samples from 15 to 20 of their related bone marrow donors, underwent antigen receptor sequencing. TRB sequencing was performed on blood from all 34 PTCy patients with 1-year posttransplant specimens. In 3 patients, TRB sequencing was also performed on up to about 3 more blood samples taken 2 to 5.2 years after transplant, and in 4 patients, pretransplant blood was also TRB-sequenced. Because TRA and TRB clonality were tightly correlated in fewer than 10 samples, subsequent TCR analyses were focused on TRB only. Public TRB sequences were compared against a database of over 3,600 sequences linked to responses to pathogens, tumor antigens, self-antigens and alloantigens.

Genomic DNA was the input for TRB sequencing, which was run either with the immunoSEQ assay at survey resolution or with the hsTCRB kit. As for the original processing: The immunoSEQ software was used for initial read processing, and the LymphoSeq R package was used for repertoire analyses. Clonality was calculated as 1 minus normalized Shannon entropy, and the Gini coefficient was also calculated for each TRB dataset. To infer phenotypes in unsorted samples, TRB sequences from sorted subsets of the recipient or donor were mapped onto unsorted samples from the same recipient. In its TCRdb copy, this immuneACCESS table keeps in-frame sequences only and misses some clones. Where compared with another copy, unresolved V genes explain less than half of these, and the others have no known cause. The DNA gave D and trimming, while V, J and clone size come from that table. The sample table contains about 52,000 clones; only one count was recorded for 90% to 95% of them. The ten largest clones add up to approximately 2.9% of the sample.

Related bone marrow donors provided peripheral blood samples on the day of marrow donation. Peripheral blood and bone marrow mononuclear cells were isolated by Ficoll-Hypaque density centrifugation and cryopreserved. Here is what the overall study found, with its caveats: Across under 50 patients, recipient CMV seropositivity and CMV reactivation were highly associated with TRB clonality; PTCy diversity was similar to CNI/methotrexate controls. The TRB repertoires of T cells infiltrating skin or GI tract showed only limited overlap with the TRB repertoires of T cells in blood. Donor-recipient similarity was low at 1-2 months but rose over the first year, and later blood repertoires were often dominated by donor CD8+ memory clones.

The sample consisted of PBMCs. The sequence came from a woman aged 25 to 39 in good health and a related stem cell transplant donor.

The CDR3 is CASRQTGSNQPQHF. The DNA is TGTGCCAGTAGGCAGACAGGGTCCAATCAGCCCCAGCATTTT. The V and J genes are TRBV19 and TRBJ1-5; 7 central nucleotides agree with TRBD1. The CDR3 starts with the cysteine, ends with the phenylalanine, and has 14 residues. Here the CDR3 DNA is all that survives: 42 bases in frame from base 1. V and J are trimmed by 6 bases and 3 bases, and the gene matches miss 5 bases of the junction. Per the germline V gene (reference sequence), LNHDA is the CDR1 and SQIVND is the CDR2.